The T cell receptor beta chain described here comes from a study of identical twins. General observations from the study: Partly confounded zero-insertion analyses could result from invariant MAIT and iNKT cells.

A single record per CDR3 protein comes from TCRdb applying MiXCR to the 5' RACE reads. The profile shows 750,000 to 950,000 distinct CDR3 sequences, roughly 12% of them singletons. This clonotype has a count of ten or more. Antigen unknown. The CDR3 covers 12 residues. Per germline, CDR1 SNHLY and CDR2 FYNNEI. Trimming pared 5 bases from V and 10 bases from J, leaving 13 bases between. This sample was shared with a second study, whose subject was yellow fever vaccine responses in identical twins.

Input material: PBMCs. This chain joins TRBV2 and TRBJ2-3; D is possibly TRBD2 (6 bases). The sequence derives from a woman between 18 and 30 years old in good health. The CDR3 here is CASSRDSPAQYF. The CDR3 coding sequence is TGTGCCAGCAGTCGGGACTCCCCTGCGCAGTATTTT.